Listed below are T cell receptor beta chains from one sample, sequenced in a study of blood T cell repertoires in COVID-19. The data were produced by immunoSEQ multiplex PCR, yet TCRdb's version contains in-frame clones alone and is incomplete. In the table there are about 67,000 clones, roughly 87% of which are singletons. Sequenced: peripheral blood. These receptors came from a woman of 80 years or more with acute or convalescent COVID-19. Both conserved end residues are part of each CDR3. Fields, in order: CDR3 length, D gene, V gene, J gene, clone size, CDR3 protein, CDR3 DNA. D genes are given only for firm matches. Not every row has a clone size; where given, it reads once, few, many or a size class.

16	TRBD1	TRBV9	TRBJ1-2	-	CASSVGWGTGDDGYTF	TGTGCCAGCAGCGTGGGCTGGGGGACAGGGGATGATGGCTACACCTTC
14	TRBD1	TRBV27	TRBJ2-2	-	CASSLYRGVGELFF	TGTGCCAGCAGTTTGTACAGGGGAGTCGGGGAGCTGTTTTTT
15	TRBD1	TRBV28	TRBJ1-4	once	CASTNSGTGKGKLFF	TGTGCCAGCACCAACAGCGGGACAGGGAAAGGAAAACTGTTTTTT
16	-	TRBV28	TRBJ2-7	-	CASSGTRRAPSYEQYF	TGTGCCAGCAGTGGCACCCGGAGGGCCCCCTCCTACGAGCAGTACTTC
14	-	TRBV30	TRBJ1-2	-	CAWSVFGREYGYTF	TGTGCCTGGAGTGTATTTGGCAGGGAATACGGCTACACCTTC
14	-	TRBV3-1/TRBV3-2	TRBJ1-1	-	CASSQQGLNTEAFF	TGTGCCAGCAGCCAACAGGGGCTGAACACTGAAGCTTTCTTT
17	TRBD1	TRBV10-3	TRBJ1-2	-	CAITSGTGQNSNYGYTF	TGTGCCATCACGTCCGGGACAGGGCAAAACTCTAACTATGGCTACACCTTC
14	TRBD1	TRBV24-1	TRBJ2-7	-	CATSRTGPKDEQYF	TGTGCCACCAGCAGGACAGGTCCAAAGGACGAGCAGTACTTC
14	-	TRBV2	TRBJ2-2	few	CASTYSGNTGELFF	TGTGCCAGCACCTATAGCGGAAACACCGGGGAGCTGTTTTTT
17	TRBD2	TRBV7-3	TRBJ2-1	-	CASSRSHGLAGVTEQFF	TGTGCCAGCAGCCGCAGCCACGGACTAGCGGGAGTGACCGAGCAGTTCTTC
14	-	TRBV2	TRBJ1-2	-	CASSGENRGYGYTF	TGTGCCAGCAGTGGGGAAAATCGGGGCTATGGCTACACCTTC
18	TRBD2	TRBV7-2	TRBJ2-2	-	CASSFLTSGRAPGGELFF	TGTGCCAGCAGCTTCCTAACTAGCGGGAGGGCCCCGGGCGGGGAGCTGTTTTTT
16	-	TRBV29-1	TRBJ1-5	-	CSVQVSGITSNQPQHF	TGCAGCGTTCAAGTCTCGGGGATAACCAGCAATCAGCCCCAGCATTTT
16	-	TRBV6-6	TRBJ1-4	-	CASSYSPTSPEEKLFF	TGTGCCAGCAGTTACTCTCCCACATCCCCAGAAGAAAAACTGTTTTTT
14	TRBD1	TRBV5-1	TRBJ1-4	-	CASSLERQGEKLFF	TGCGCCAGCAGCTTGGAGCGACAGGGAGAAAAACTGTTTTTT
16	TRBD1	TRBV7-2	TRBJ2-5	-	CASSPSLGQAQETQYF	TGTGCCAGCAGCCCTTCTCTGGGACAGGCCCAAGAGACCCAGTACTTC
14	-	TRBV5-6	TRBJ1-2	-	CASSLWGPVYGYTF	TGTGCCAGCAGCTTGTGGGGGCCGGTCTATGGCTACACCTTC
13	TRBD1	TRBV18	TRBJ1-1	-	CASSRDRDTEAFF	TGTGCCAGCTCACGTGACAGGGACACTGAAGCTTTCTTT
14	TRBD2	TRBV3-1/TRBV3-2	TRBJ2-1	-	CASYKSGGANEQFF	TGTGCCAGCTATAAAAGCGGGGGGGCCAATGAGCAGTTCTTC
13	-	TRBV24-1	TRBJ1-5	-	CATSDRVGQPQHF	TGTGCCACCAGTGACAGGGTAGGGCAGCCCCAGCATTTT
12	-	TRBV3-1/TRBV3-2	TRBJ2-1	-	CASSQVANEQFF	TGTGCCAGCAGCCAAGTAGCCAATGAGCAGTTCTTC
14	-	TRBV6-5	TRBJ1-2	-	CASSSGSANYGYTF	TGTGCCAGCAGTTCCGGGTCAGCTAACTATGGCTACACCTTC
18	TRBD1	TRBV11-2	TRBJ2-6	-	CASSPLQGEISGANVLTF	TGTGCCAGCAGCCCCCTACAGGGGGAAATCTCTGGGGCCAACGTCCTGACTTTC
15	-	TRBV7-9	TRBJ2-2	-	CASGRLAANTGELFF	TGTGCCAGTGGCCGGTTAGCGGCGAACACCGGGGAGCTGTTTTTT
11	-	TRBV3-1/TRBV3-2	TRBJ1-1	-	CASTRVGEAFF	TGTGCCAGCACACGGGTCGGTGAAGCTTTCTTT
13	-	TRBV5-1	TRBJ1-1	-	CASSFQVNTEAFF	TGCGCCAGCAGCTTTCAGGTAAACACTGAAGCTTTCTTT
15	TRBD2	TRBV27	TRBJ2-1	-	CASSLVFSGYNEQFF	TGTGCCAGCAGTTTAGTGTTTAGCGGGTACAATGAGCAGTTCTTC
17	-	TRBV5-5	TRBJ1-1	-	CASSLHRVEIRGTEAFF	TGTGCCAGCAGCTTACACAGGGTGGAGATACGAGGGACTGAAGCTTTCTTT
15	-	TRBV7-8	TRBJ1-4	-	CASSSSTATNEKLFF	TGTGCCAGCAGCTCATCCACAGCAACTAATGAAAAACTGTTTTTT
13	-	TRBV15	TRBJ2-7	-	CATRRRGVNEQYF	TGTGCCACCCGTCGCAGGGGCGTCAACGAGCAGTACTTC
10	-	TRBV23-1	TRBJ1-2	-	CASSHPDSYF	TGCGCCAGCAGTCACCCCGACAGCTACTTC
15	-	TRBV6-5	TRBJ1-1	-	CASRRIGGFETEAFF	TGTGCCAGCAGGAGGATCGGAGGGTTTGAGACTGAAGCTTTCTTT
15	-	TRBV5-4	TRBJ1-2	once	CASSLGVTSDRMHTF	TGTGCCAGCAGCTTGGGCGTTACTTCCGACAGGATGCACACCTTC
14	-	TRBV19	TRBJ1-4	few	CASALAGVDEKLFF	TGTGCCAGTGCACTTGCGGGGGTGGATGAAAAACTGTTTTTT
15	TRBD2	TRBV11-1	TRBJ2-5	-	CASSFPTGGRETQYF	TGTGCCAGCAGCTTCCCGACGGGAGGGCGGGAGACCCAGTACTTC
13	-	TRBV6-4	TRBJ2-1	-	CASSAGSAGEQFF	TGTGCCAGCAGCGCCGGCAGCGCGGGTGAGCAGTTCTTC
15	TRBD1	TRBV6-4	TRBJ1-3	-	CARPGQPLSGNTIYF	TGTGCCAGACCGGGACAGCCACTCTCTGGAAACACCATATATTTT
15	TRBD2	TRBV5-3	TRBJ2-1	-	CARSLSGRFYNEQFF	TGTGCCAGAAGCTTGAGCGGGAGGTTCTACAATGAGCAGTTCTTC
15	-	TRBV5-1	TRBJ2-7	-	CASSRPSGGTYEQYF	TGCGCCAGCAGCCGACCAAGCGGCGGTACATACGAGCAGTACTTC
10	-	TRBV1	TRBJ2-3	-	CTREHGTQYF	TGCACCAGAGAGCACGGGACGCAGTATTTT
16	-	TRBV5-5	TRBJ2-7	-	CASSPHQGTLIYEQYF	TGTGCCAGCAGTCCTCACCAGGGGACCTTAATCTACGAGCAGTACTTC
15	TRBD2	TRBV5-6	TRBJ2-7	-	CASSSSGRAYREQYF	TGTGCCAGCAGCTCAAGCGGGAGGGCCTATCGGGAGCAGTACTTC
15	TRBD2	TRBV5-1	TRBJ2-1	-	CASSLGSGARDEQFF	TGCGCCAGCAGCTTGGGTAGCGGGGCGAGGGATGAGCAGTTCTTC
15	-	TRBV5-1	TRBJ2-7	-	CASSSLRATSYEQYF	TGCGCCAGCAGCTCCCTGCGGGCGACATCCTACGAGCAGTACTTC
14	-	TRBV7-9	TRBJ1-1	-	CASSLYTTNTEAFF	TGTGCCAGCAGCTTATATACAACGAACACTGAAGCTTTCTTT
15	-	TRBV6-5	TRBJ2-5	once	CASRAGLGRPETQYF	TGTGCCAGCAGAGCCGGTTTGGGCCGTCCAGAGACCCAGTACTTC
13	-	TRBV5-1	TRBJ2-2	-	CASSLDGPGELFF	TGCGCCAGCAGCTTGGATGGCCCCGGGGAGCTGTTTTTT
17	-	TRBV7-8	TRBJ1-2	-	CASSLGPTGSLGYGYTF	TGTGCCAGCAGCTTAGGCCCGACAGGAAGCCTTGGCTATGGCTACACCTTC
13	TRBD1	TRBV19	TRBJ1-1	-	CVTGGKMNTEAFF	TGTGTGACAGGGGGTAAGATGAACACTGAAGCTTTCTTT
12	-	TRBV28	TRBJ1-1	-	CATATGNTEAFF	TGTGCCACTGCAACAGGGAATACTGAAGCTTTCTTT
15	TRBD2	TRBV30	TRBJ2-3	-	CASDLGLAGADTQYF	TGTGCCTCCGATCTTGGACTAGCGGGTGCGGATACGCAGTATTTT
16	TRBD2	TRBV7-9	TRBJ2-5	-	CASSPGIGLARETQYF	TGTGCCAGCAGCCCAGGAATAGGACTAGCGAGGGAGACCCAGTACTTC
13	TRBD2	TRBV6-6	TRBJ2-7	-	CASGAGGPYEQYF	TGTGCCAGCGGCGCGGGAGGACCCTACGAGCAGTACTTC
15	-	TRBV5-1	TRBJ2-7	-	CASSFGYGGLHEQYF	TGCGCCAGCAGCTTCGGTTACGGGGGGCTTCACGAGCAGTACTTC
12	-	TRBV5-8	TRBJ2-7	-	CASSLGPGEQYF	TGTGCCAGCAGCCTAGGCCCGGGCGAGCAGTACTTC